The 18 T cell receptor beta chains below come from one sample, sequenced in a study of CD8 T cells in Susac syndrome. The RNA input was roughly 0.45 to 1 ug, and it was reverse transcribed with random hexamers. One entry per CDR3 protein results from TCRdb running MiXCR on the immunoSEQ multiplex PCR reads. The sample lists under 300,000 distinct CDR3 sequences; almost 97% were seen once. Material for sequencing was CD4+ T cells from PBMCs. The receptors shown here come from a human donor with Susac syndrome.

The gene calls are TRBV2 and TRBJ2-7; D is unclear. CDR1 and CDR2 from the germline V gene are SNHLY and FYNNEI. CDR3 length: 14 amino acids. V was shortened by 3 bases and J by 5 bases, with 14 bases between the two germline ends. CDR3 loop: CASSDVVGLDEQYF. The CDR3 nucleotides are TGTGCCAGCAGTGACGTCGTGGGGTTGGACGAGCAGTACTTC.

This clonotype came up once. The rearrangement uses TRBV5-1 and TRBJ2-7, with D perhaps TRBD1 (5 bases). The CDR3 has 13 amino acids. With 4 bases removed from V and 0 bases from J, the gap between germline ends came to 8 bases. The germline V gene encodes CDR1 SGHRS and CDR2 YFSETQ. The CDR3 sequence: CASSLQDSYEQYF. The CDR3 DNA reads as TGCGCCAGCAGCCTACAGGACTCCTACGAGCAGTACTTC.

The chain uses TRBV18 and TRBJ1-1, with 10 positions matching TRBD1. The germline gives CDR1 KGHSH, CDR2 LQKENI. Trimming took 4 bases from V and 1 from J; bases not matched to a gene: 12. The CDR3 is 18 residues long. The CDR3 region has the DNA TGTGCCAGCTCACGGAGACAGGGGGCGCCGCTCAAGAACACTGAAGCTTTCTTT. This sequence encodes CASSRRQGAPLKNTEAFF.

This rearrangement joins TRBV29-1 to TRBJ1-3; a possible D gene is TRBD1 (5 bases). CDR1 and CDR2 (germline): SQVTM, ANQGSEA. The CDR3 covers 13 residues. Trimming stripped 6 bases from V and 2 bases from J, with 11 bases between. The CDR3 sequence is CSVGRDAGNTIYF. The CDR3 DNA is TGCAGCGTCGGCAGGGATGCTGGAAACACCATATATTTT.

The chain couples TRBV20-1 to TRBJ2-4, with D maybe TRBD2 (6 bases). The CDR3 loop spans 13 amino acids. V was cut by 3 bases and J by 6 bases, with 12 bases left in between. Germline V CDR1 and CDR2: DFQATT, SNEGSKA (reference sequence). The CDR3 nucleotides are TGCAGTGCTAGGCGCGGGGTTATAAACATTCAGTACTTC. Protein: CSARRGVINIQYF.

The chain uses TRBV30 and TRBJ1-2; no definite D call. CDR1 GTSNPN and CDR2 SVGIG come from the germline V gene (reference sequence). Trimming removed 2 bases at V and 5 bases at J, with 6 bases between. The CDR3 totals 11 residues. CDR3 nucleotides: TGTGCCTGGAGTAAAGATTATGGCTACACCTTC. Amino acids: CAWSKDYGYTF.

The chain employs TRBV20-1 and TRBJ2-5, with a tentative D call TRBD1 (6 bases). Germline CDR1 reads DFQATT; CDR2 reads SNEGSKA (reference sequence). V was trimmed by 4 bases and J by 4 bases, leaving 7 bases between them. This CDR3 contains 11 residues. Here the CDR3 DNA reads TGCAGTGCTAACAGGGCAGAGACCCAGTACTTC. Amino acid sequence: CSANRAETQYF.

The CDR3 region has the DNA TGTGCCTGGAGTCCCGGACCTGGGGCCGGCAATCAGCCCCAGCATTTT. This sequence encodes CAWSPGPGAGNQPQHF. This chain joins TRBV30 and TRBJ1-5, with D possibly TRBD1 on 5 matching bases. CDR1 is GTSNPN, CDR2 SVGIG, per germline (reference sequence). The V end was cut by 2 bases, the J end by 2 bases, with 16 bases between. CDR3 size: 16 residues.

The chain has TRBV6-5 and TRBJ1-2, with D maybe TRBD1 (5 bases). Trimming took 5 bases from V and 5 from J, leaving 15 bases between them. The CDR3 is made up of 14 amino acids. CDR1 and CDR2 (germline): MNHEY, SVGAGI. The CDR3 spells CASSNSPGSYGYTF. As DNA, the CDR3 is TGTGCCAGCAGTAATTCCCCAGGGTCTTATGGCTACACCTTC.

This chain uses TRBV20-1 with TRBJ2-5, with D possibly TRBD2 on 6 matching bases. This CDR3 spans 13 amino acids. Germline V gene data show CDR1 as DFQATT and CDR2 as SNEGSKA (reference sequence). The V end lost 3 bases, the J end lost 2 bases, and 10 bases lay between the germline ends. CDR3 amino acids: CSASGRGQETQYF. DNA of the CDR3: TGCAGTGCTAGCGGGAGAGGGCAAGAGACCCAGTACTTC.

The chain combines TRBV29-1 with TRBJ1-5; 12 bases are shared with TRBD1. Losses at the gene ends were 7 bases for V and 5 bases for J; bases not matched to a gene: 3. In germline, CDR1 is SQVTM, CDR2 ANQGSEA. The CDR3 runs to 13 residues. The CDR3, as DNA: TGCAGCGCTGGGACAGGGGGCGATCAGCCCCAGCATTTT. This codes for CSAGTGGDQPQHF.

The chain recombines TRBV15 with TRBJ2-7, with 9 bases identical to TRBD1. This CDR3 region has 16 residues. V shed 1 base, J shed 6 bases, and the junction held 10 bases outside the gene matches. The germline V gene has CDR1 LNHNV and CDR2 YYDKDF (reference sequence). CDR3 in amino acids: CATSRGLSGQGGEQYF. The DNA of the CDR3 is TGTGCCACCAGCAGAGGATTATCGGGACAGGGAGGCGAGCAGTACTTC. Together with reference TRBV15 and TRBJ2-7, the CDR3 gives the full variable domain: DAMVIQNPRYQVTQFGKPVTLSCSQTLNHNVMYWYQQKSSQAPKLLFHYYDKDFNNEADTPDNFQSRRPNTSFCFLDIRSPGLGDTAMYLCATSRGLSGQGGEQYFGPGTRLTVT.

The chain has TRBV20-1 and TRBJ2-7; tentative D call: TRBD2 (6 bases). This CDR3 has 11 amino acids. Germline assignment: CDR1 DFQATT and CDR2 SNEGSKA (reference sequence). Trimming stripped 5 bases from V and 5 bases from J, with 10 bases between. The DNA for the CDR3 is TGCAGTGCTTGGGGGGTCGACGAGCAGTACTTC. Translated: CSAWGVDEQYF.

The V gene is TRBV20-1, the J gene TRBJ2-1; possible D gene TRBD2, 6 bases. Germline lookup yields CDR1 DFQATT and CDR2 SNEGSKA (reference sequence). V lost 7 bases and J lost 7, with 17 bases in between. This CDR3 spans 13 amino acids. CDR3 DNA sequence: TGCAGTGTCCCCCGGACGGCGGGGAATGAGCAGTTCTTC. This sequence encodes CSVPRTAGNEQFF.

The rearrangement joins TRBV7-6 to TRBJ1-1; no definite D call. The V end lost 5 bases, the J end lost 1 base, and 8 bases lay between the germline ends. CDR1 is SGHVS and CDR2 is FNYEAQ in the germline V gene. The CDR3 has 13 amino acids. Here the CDR3 reads CASSQEANTEAFF. CDR3 coding DNA: TGTGCCAGCAGCCAGGAGGCGAACACTGAAGCTTTCTTT.

The chain carries TRBV11-1 and TRBJ2-7; 13 nucleotides match TRBD2. In germline, CDR1 is SGHAT, CDR2 FQDESV (reference sequence). Unmatched junction bases numbered 6, after V lost 6 bases and J lost 7 bases. This CDR3 comprises 14 residues. The CDR3 reads CASRRTSGSVEQYF. The CDR3 DNA follows: TGTGCCAGCAGAAGGACTAGCGGGAGTGTTGAGCAGTACTTC.

The V call is TRBV30, the J call TRBJ1-2; D gene ambiguous. Looked up from germline, CDR1 is GTSNPN and CDR2 is SVGIG (reference sequence). This CDR3 comprises 12 residues. V was trimmed by 4 bases and J by 0 bases, leaving 6 bases between them. CDR3 sequence (DNA): TGTGCCTGGACGGTAGCTAACTATGGCTACACCTTC. This gives the protein CAWTVANYGYTF.

This chain joins TRBV5-1 and TRBJ2-7, with 11 bases lining up with TRBD2. Germline V gene lookup returns CDR1 SGHRS and CDR2 YFSETQ. This CDR3 contains 15 residues. With 3 bases clipped from V and 3 bases from J, the junction kept 5 bases outside the gene matches. CDR3 loop: CASSSLAGALYEQYF. CDR3 DNA sequence: TGCGCCAGCAGCTCACTAGCGGGAGCCCTCTACGAGCAGTACTTC.